The following is a T cell receptor beta chain sequence with its context. This record comes from a study of blood T cell repertoires in COVID-19. Study information: Specimens from acute and convalescent COVID-19 originated in the United States, Italy and Spain. Sources were T cells, B-cell-depleted T cells, or PBMCs; the material itself was cDNA or gDNA.

CDR3 size: 15 residues. Germline values: CDR1 KGHDR, CDR2 SFDVKD. V dropped 4 bases and J dropped 3 bases, with 13 bases sitting between them. Per the original methods: Nucleated cell counts were estimated from reference gene primer amplification. Only in-frame clones appear in the TCRdb table, and some are missing; sequencing was by immunoSEQ multiplex PCR. That table furnishes V, J and clone size, whereas the DNA furnished D and trimming. The data hold approximately 120,000 clones, with less than 85% observed a single time. The sample comprised peripheral blood. The chain employs TRBV24-1 and TRBJ2-3; D is uncertain. The receptor was isolated from a woman aged 60-70 years with acute or convalescent COVID-19. The CDR3, as DNA: TGTGCCACCAGTGAGACCACTATTGGAACAGATACGCAGTATTTT. This encodes CATSETTIGTDTQYF.